This T cell receptor (beta chain) was identified in a study of monozygotic twins with inflammatory bowel disease. This CDR3 contains 15 residues. CDR1 and CDR2 from the germline V gene are GTSNPN and SVGIG (reference sequence). TCRdb re-called the 5' RACE reads; one entry per CDR3 protein, DNA not given. This sample contains about 450,000 distinct CDR3 sequences. The TCR comes from a human donor with ulcerative colitis or Crohn's disease, or a healthy co-twin of an affected twin (not recorded which). The sequencing sample was made of blood. The chain combines TRBV30 with TRBJ2-1; TCRdb selects TRBD2, and the lack of DNA leaves this call unchecked. CDR3 amino acids: CAWSMSGLVANEQFF.